This passage covers 29 T cell receptor beta chains from one sample sequenced in a study of T cell responses to AZD1222 COVID-19 vaccine. The assay was immunoSEQ multiplex PCR, and TCRdb's table has in-frame clones only and misses some. The data hold fewer than 200,000 clones, with around 90% observed a single time. Specimen: peripheral blood, collected on day 0 of AZD1222 vaccination. These receptors were obtained from an adult in good health.

This chain connects TRBV12-3 or TRBV12-4 to TRBJ1-2, with TRBD1 as a possible D gene (6 bases). The CDR3 covers 13 residues. Trimming left V 3 bases short and J 3 bases short, with 8 bases between. CDR3 in amino acids: CASSLGGDYGYTF. CDR3 in DNA: TGTGCCAGCAGTTTGGGGGGCGACTATGGCTACACCTTC.

This chain links TRBV5-4 with TRBJ2-6; D unresolved. CDR3 length: 15 residues. CDR1 and CDR2 from the germline V gene are SGHNT and YYREEE (reference sequence). V dropped 1 base and J dropped 1 base, with 6 bases sitting between them. CDR3 nucleotide sequence: TGTGCCAGCAGCTTGTCTCGATCTGGGGCCAACGTCCTGACTTTC. Protein sequence: CASSLSRSGANVLTF. The full variable domain, completed using reference TRBV5-4 and TRBJ2-6, is ETGVTQSPTHLIKTRGQQVTLRCSSQSGHNTVSWYQQALGQGPQFIFQYYREEENGRGNFPPRFSGLQFPNYSSELNVNALELDDSALYLCASSLSRSGANVLTFGAGSRLTVL.

The rearrangement joins TRBV28 to TRBJ1-2; D is unresolved. The germline gives CDR1 MDHEN, CDR2 SYDVKM. V lost 5 bases and J lost 7, with 14 bases in between. The CDR3 sequence is 13 residues long. The CDR3 DNA is TGTGCCAGCAGTCCTCCCAGCGGAGGTGGCTACACCTTC. Translated, it gives CASSPPSGGGYTF.

This chain links TRBV7-2 with TRBJ1-6, with unresolved D. The V end lost 5 bases, the J end lost 8 bases, and 10 bases lay between the germline ends. The CDR3 has 13 residues. Germline V gene sequence: CDR1 SGHTA, CDR2 FQGNSA. CDR3 in DNA: TGTGCCAGCAGCCTGACGGGCCATTCACCCCTCCACTTT. It codes for CASSLTGHSPLHF.

V is TRBV7-9 and J is TRBJ2-1; D is perhaps TRBD1 (6 bases). Between the trimmed V and J ends, which lost 6 bases and 0 bases, there was a span of 21 bases. Germline CDR1 SEHNR, CDR2 FQNEAQ (reference sequence). CDR3 length equals 18 residues. The CDR3 loop reads CASSFRTQGPSSYNEQFF. The CDR3 DNA follows: TGTGCCAGCAGTTTCCGTACTCAGGGGCCGAGCTCCTACAATGAGCAGTTCTTC.

The CDR3 DNA is TGTGCCAGCAGTTCCCGTCAGGGTTCCGAGCAGTACTTC. Translated, it gives CASSSRQGSEQYF. The chain carries TRBV12-3 or TRBV12-4 and TRBJ2-7, with TRBD1 as a possible D gene (5 bases). The CDR3 runs 13 residues. Trimming pared 4 bases from V and 6 bases from J, leaving 13 bases between.

The J gene is TRBJ2-5, the V gene TRBV4-1; D remains unclear. From germline, CDR1 is MGHRA and CDR2 YSYEKL. Trimming shortened V by 1 base and J by 1 base, and 10 bases separated the two germline ends. There are 15 residues in the CDR3. CDR3: CASSQGRYPQETQYF. The CDR3 region has the DNA TGCGCCAGCAGCCAAGGCAGGTACCCCCAAGAGACCCAGTACTTC.

The genes are TRBV11-3 and TRBJ2-7, with D perhaps TRBD1 or TRBD2 (5 bases each). Germline CDR1 SGHNT, CDR2 YENEEA. The CDR3 sequence is 18 residues long. V lost 2 bases, J lost 1 base, and 21 bases lay in between. CDR3 DNA: TGTGCCAGCAGCTTAACCCCGGGACGGGATATTCGATCCTACGAGCAGTACTTC. Amino acids: CASSLTPGRDIRSYEQYF.

This chain links TRBV30 with TRBJ1-4; no firm D call. Trimming pared 1 base from V and 4 bases from J, leaving 10 bases between. CDR1 is GTSNPN and CDR2 is SVGIG in the germline V gene (reference sequence). The CDR3 length is 14 residues. The chain's CDR3 is CAWSGQAINEKLFF. The CDR3 bases are TGTGCCTGGAGTGGGCAGGCTATTAATGAAAAACTGTTTTTT.

The V gene is TRBV19, the J gene TRBJ1-1, with 7 bases fitting TRBD1. J was trimmed by 3 bases and V by 9 bases; bases with no gene match: 7. There are 13 residues in the CDR3. The germline V gene has CDR1 LNHDA and CDR2 SQIVND (reference sequence). The CDR3 loop is CASYGTDYTEAFF. For the CDR3, the DNA is TGTGCCAGCTACGGGACAGATTACACTGAAGCTTTCTTT.

This clone was detected only once. V usage is TRBV7-6 and J usage is TRBJ1-3, with D uncertain. The germline V gene has CDR1 SGHVS and CDR2 FNYEAQ. The CDR3 runs 16 residues. The V and J ends lost 1 base and 0 bases respectively, with 10 bases between them. The CDR3 sequence is CASSLVGKTSGNTIYF. DNA for the CDR3: TGTGCCAGCAGCTTAGTCGGGAAGACCTCTGGAAACACCATATATTTT.

The rearrangement uses TRBV5-5 and TRBJ1-3, with D uncertain. The CDR3 consists of 13 residues. In germline, CDR1 is SGHKS, CDR2 YYEKEE (reference sequence). The germline V and J ends were trimmed by 5 bases and 2 bases, with 8 bases remaining between them. The CDR3 DNA sequence: TGTGCCAGCAGTCTCACAGCTGGAAACACCATATATTTT. Encoded protein: CASSLTAGNTIYF.

V and J are TRBV29-1 and TRBJ2-7; the match to TRBD1 covers 9 bases. Germline CDR1 and CDR2: SQVTM and ANQGSEA. J gave up 4 bases and V 0 bases, and 7 bases lay outside the gene matches. The CDR3 runs 15 residues. The CDR3 here is CSVEDYGQGQYEQYF. In DNA, the CDR3 is TGCAGCGTTGAAGATTACGGACAGGGGCAATACGAGCAGTACTTC.

The rearrangement uses TRBV5-1 and TRBJ2-1, with a weak D call TRBD2 (6 bases). The CDR3 is made up of 13 amino acids. Germline CDR1 and CDR2: SGHRS and YFSETQ. V dropped 3 bases and J dropped 9 bases, with 13 bases sitting between them. CDR3 bases: TGCGCCAGCAGCTGGGGGGACTTGCCTGAGCAGTTCTTC. Translating it yields CASSWGDLPEQFF.

This clone was observed once. This chain links TRBV11-3 with TRBJ2-7, with D perhaps matching TRBD2 (6 bases). V lost 2 bases to trimming and J lost 4 bases, with 18 bases between them. CDR3 length: 16 amino acids. Germline lookup yields CDR1 SGHNT and CDR2 YENEEA. In DNA form, the CDR3 reads TGTGCCAGCAGCTTAATGGTAGGACTAAAACCTTACGAGCAGTACTTC. This encodes CASSLMVGLKPYEQYF.

In this sample, this clone turned up a few times. The chain is built from TRBV29-1 and TRBJ2-7, with 8 bases lining up with TRBD1. The germline V gene encodes CDR1 SQVTM and CDR2 ANQGSEA. CDR3 size: 14 residues. V was pared by 4 bases and J by 7 bases, with 12 bases of the junction left unmatched. The CDR3 protein is CSVAPGTGSREQYF. The CDR3 DNA sequence: TGCAGCGTTGCCCCCGGGACAGGATCTAGGGAGCAGTACTTC.

The rearrangement links TRBV19 to TRBJ2-5; 12 bases fit TRBD1. The V gene's germline CDR1 is LNHDA and CDR2 SQIVND (reference sequence). The J segment lost 4 bases and the V segment lost 2 bases, leaving 5 bases of the junction unmatched. The CDR3 has 16 amino acids. CDR3 region: CASSISGTGGRETQYF. The CDR3 nucleotides are TGTGCCAGTAGTATAAGCGGGACAGGGGGCCGAGAGACCCAGTACTTC.

The chain carries TRBV9 and TRBJ2-7; 7 nucleotides align to TRBD1. V lost 5 bases and J lost 2; bases outside the gene matches: 10. The CDR3 has 15 amino acids. Germline V gene data show CDR1 as SGDLS and CDR2 as YYNGEE. CDR3 in amino acids: CASSRSGTATYEQYF. The CDR3 DNA follows: TGTGCCAGCAGTCGCTCGGGGACAGCCACCTACGAGCAGTACTTC.

This clone was recorded once. The chain carries TRBV29-1 and TRBJ1-1; 7 bases fit TRBD1. The V gene's germline CDR1 is SQVTM and CDR2 ANQGSEA. J was trimmed by 0 bases and V by 8 bases; bases with no gene match: 3. This CDR3 has 12 amino acids. This chain's CDR3 is CSSGTVNTEAFF. The CDR3 DNA reads as TGCAGCTCCGGGACAGTGAACACTGAAGCTTTCTTT.

V is TRBV30 and J is TRBJ1-6; a possible D gene is TRBD1 (5 bases). CDR1 and CDR2 (germline): GTSNPN, SVGIG (reference sequence). CDR3 length equals 14 residues. V was trimmed by 3 bases and J by 8 bases, leaving 14 bases between them. The CDR3 sequence is CAWRLYGAHSPLHF. As DNA, the CDR3 is TGTGCCTGGAGATTATACGGGGCCCATTCACCCCTCCACTTT. Variable domain in full (rest from reference TRBV30 and TRBJ1-6): SQTIHQWPATLVQPVGSPLSLECTVEGTSNPNLYWYRQAAGRGLQLLFYSVGIGQISSEVPQNLSASRPQDRQFILSSKKLLLSDSGFYLCAWRLYGAHSPLHFGNGTRLTVT.

This clone was picked up one time. This rearrangement joins TRBV4-3 to TRBJ1-1; D unresolved. Germline lookup yields CDR1 LGHNA and CDR2 YSLEER. V was cut by 0 bases and J by 1 base, with 12 bases left in between. The CDR3 length is 16 residues. The CDR3 here is CASSQDAVLGNTEAFF. The CDR3 region has the DNA TGCGCCAGCAGCCAAGACGCGGTCCTCGGGAACACTGAAGCTTTCTTT.

The J gene is TRBJ2-2, the V gene TRBV5-1, with D uncertain. The CDR3 covers 13 residues. Germline CDR1 SGHRS, CDR2 YFSETQ. The V end lost 10 bases, the J end lost 4 bases, and 14 bases lay between the germline ends. The CDR3 sequence: CAEGDPGTGELFF. For the CDR3, the DNA is TGCGCCGAAGGCGATCCGGGCACCGGGGAGCTGTTTTTT. The whole variable domain, remainder taken from reference TRBV5-1 and TRBJ2-2, is KAGVTQTPRYLIKTRGQQVTLSCSPISGHRSVSWYQQTPGQGLQFLFEYFSETQRNKGNFPGRFSGRQFSNSRSEMNVSTLELGDSALYLCAEGDPGTGELFFGEGSRLTVL.

The chain has TRBV5-6 and TRBJ2-7; unclear D gene. This CDR3 comprises 12 residues. Between the trimmed V and J ends, which lost 4 bases and 4 bases, there was a span of 9 bases. CDR1 SGHDT and CDR2 YYEEEE come from the germline V gene. DNA for the CDR3: TGTGCCAGCAGCACCGGACCATACGAGCAGTACTTC. Translation gives CASSTGPYEQYF.

The chain carries TRBV12-3 or TRBV12-4 and TRBJ2-5, with a weak D call TRBD2 (6 bases). V was cut by 6 bases and J by 4 bases, with 9 bases left in between. The CDR3 runs to 12 residues. This chain's CDR3 is CASRGRTETQYF. CDR3 DNA: TGTGCCAGCAGAGGGAGGACAGAGACCCAGTACTTC.

V is TRBV9 and J is TRBJ1-1; D is ambiguous. This CDR3 is built from 15 residues. V lost 0 bases, J lost 1 base, and 10 bases lay in between. CDR1 SGDLS and CDR2 YYNGEE come from the germline V gene. The CDR3 DNA follows: TGTGCCAGCAGCGTAGGGGGAGACCCGAACACTGAAGCTTTCTTT. Amino acid sequence: CASSVGGDPNTEAFF.

The V and J genes are TRBV6-5 and TRBJ1-1; the match to TRBD1 covers 8 bases. With 6 bases clipped from V and 11 bases from J, the junction kept 11 bases outside the gene matches. CDR3 length: 13 amino acids. From germline, CDR1 is MNHEY and CDR2 SVGAGI. The CDR3 DNA sequence: TGTGCCAGCAGCCTGGGGGGACAGGTGGTGGCTTTCTTT. As protein: CASSLGGQVVAFF.

The chain combines TRBV7-2 with TRBJ1-1, with 9 bases aligning to TRBD1. The CDR3 length is 18 residues. Germline V CDR1 and CDR2: SGHTA, FQGNSA. J lost 6 bases, V lost 5 bases, and 19 bases had no gene match. CDR3 coding DNA: TGTGCCAGCAGCCCGACCCGGACAGGGGCTATCTTTACTGCTGAAGCTTTCTTT. Its translation is CASSPTRTGAIFTAEAFF.

This clone is a singleton in its sample. V is TRBV30 and J is TRBJ1-5; D is unclear. With 3 bases removed from V and 4 bases from J, the gap between germline ends came to 10 bases. Germline V CDR1 and CDR2: GTSNPN, SVGIG (reference sequence). The CDR3 is 13 amino acids. CDR3 residues: CAWSRTRNQPQHF. CDR3 nucleotides: TGTGCCTGGAGCCGGACTCGAAATCAGCCCCAGCATTTT.

This chain links TRBV3-1 (or the pseudogene TRBV3-2) with TRBJ2-7; D might be TRBD2 (6 bases). Germline V gene lookup returns CDR1 LGHDT and CDR2 YNNKEL (reference sequence). The CDR3 contains 13 residues. Deletions cut 3 bases from V and 0 bases from J, with 6 bases between. CDR3 protein: CASSQTSSYEQYF. As DNA, the CDR3 is TGTGCCAGCAGCCAGACTAGCTCCTACGAGCAGTACTTC.